This T cell receptor (beta chain) was recorded in a study of neurological immune-mediated disorders. This clonotype was counted many times. The CDR3 spans 14 residues. V lost 7 bases and J 2 bases, leaving 14 bases between the germline ends. Using its own MiXCR run on the 5' RACE reads, TCRdb lists one record per CDR3 protein. Among roughly 39,000 distinct CDR3 sequences, about 4.4% were seen once, and the ten largest hold approximately 10%. Sequencing was performed on CD4+ T cells from blood. This TCR derives from a man between 18 and 35 years old in good health. V usage is TRBV12-3 or TRBV12-4 and J usage is TRBJ2-5; D gene uncertain. The CDR3 loop reads CASTPGPWQETQYF. As DNA, the CDR3 is TGTGCCAGCACCCCGGGCCCTTGGCAAGAGACCCAGTACTTC.